This is a list of T cell receptor beta chains from one sample in a study of T cell responses to AZD1222 COVID-19 vaccine. Sequenced by immunoSEQ multiplex PCR; TCRdb stores in-frame clones only, minus some. Of around 100,000 clones listed, 70% to 90% are singletons. Sequences were derived from peripheral blood, sampled on day 0 of AZD1222 vaccination. These receptors all come from an adult in good health. Each CDR3 is given with its conserved first and last residue. The D gene is left open where the match is weak. Size is stated for part of the rows, as once, few or many counts, or as a class when the clone is expanded.

CDR3nt | CDR3aa | len | v_gene | abundance | d_gene | j_gene
TGTGCCAGCAGTTACGGCCCGGGCATAACAGATACGCAGTATTTT | CASSYGPGITDTQYF | 15 | TRBV6-5 | - | - | TRBJ2-3
TGTGCCACCAGTGGGGCTAGCGGGAGGGAGAACACCGGGGAGCTGTTTTTT | CATSGASGRENTGELFF | 17 | TRBV24-1 | - | TRBD2 | TRBJ2-2
TGTGCCAGCAGCCAACCCGCTAAGACTAGTTCTTACAATGAGCAGTTCTTC | CASSQPAKTSSYNEQFF | 17 | TRBV14 | - | - | TRBJ2-1
TGTGCCAGCGAGCGGGGCAGTGAAAAACTGTTTTTT | CASERGSEKLFF | 12 | TRBV2 | - | - | TRBJ1-4
TGTGCCAGCACCGTGGGTCAGGGGTTTAGGAACACCGGGGAGCTGTTTTTT | CASTVGQGFRNTGELFF | 17 | TRBV5-4 | - | - | TRBJ2-2
TGTGCCAGCTCACCATACAAGGAGAACTACGAGCAGTACTTC | CASSPYKENYEQYF | 14 | TRBV18 | - | - | TRBJ2-7
TGTGCCAGTAATCCATTTCGGAGGCGCAATCAGCCCCAGCATTTT | CASNPFRRRNQPQHF | 15 | TRBV19 | once | - | TRBJ1-5
TGTGCCAGCAGCTCTCCCGGGGCAGATACGCAGTATTTT | CASSSPGADTQYF | 13 | TRBV5-5 | once | - | TRBJ2-3
TGTGCCAGCAGCTTAGGGTCGGCCGGTAACTATGGCTACACCTTC | CASSLGSAGNYGYTF | 15 | TRBV7-9 | few | - | TRBJ1-2
TGTGCCAGCAGTCCCTCCTTTGGGCCCCAGCATTTT | CASSPSFGPQHF | 12 | TRBV27 | - | - | TRBJ1-5
TGTGCCAGTAGTATGGTGCAGGGGTGGGATAGCAATCAGCCCCAGCATTTT | CASSMVQGWDSNQPQHF | 17 | TRBV19 | few | - | TRBJ1-5
TGCGCCAGCAGCCCTGGCGGGGGATTCTATGGCTACACCTTC | CASSPGGGFYGYTF | 14 | TRBV5-1 | - | - | TRBJ1-2
TGTGCCAGCAGCTCACAGGGGTTTGATCGGCCCCAGCATTTT | CASSSQGFDRPQHF | 14 | TRBV5-6 | - | TRBD1 | TRBJ1-5
TGTGCCAGCAGCCCCTCTCTCTCTGGAAACACCATATATTTT | CASSPSLSGNTIYF | 14 | TRBV11-2 | - | - | TRBJ1-3
TGTGCCAGTAGTATTAGGGGAGACCAGTACTTC | CASSIRGDQYF | 11 | TRBV19 | - | - | TRBJ2-5
TGCAGTGCCAGTAGCGGGGGAGGTTACGAGCAGTACTTC | CSASSGGGYEQYF | 13 | TRBV20-1 | - | TRBD2 | TRBJ2-7
TGTGCCAGCAGTCCTCGACTAGTTGAAAACAATGAGCAGTTCTTC | CASSPRLVENNEQFF | 15 | TRBV28 | - | - | TRBJ2-1